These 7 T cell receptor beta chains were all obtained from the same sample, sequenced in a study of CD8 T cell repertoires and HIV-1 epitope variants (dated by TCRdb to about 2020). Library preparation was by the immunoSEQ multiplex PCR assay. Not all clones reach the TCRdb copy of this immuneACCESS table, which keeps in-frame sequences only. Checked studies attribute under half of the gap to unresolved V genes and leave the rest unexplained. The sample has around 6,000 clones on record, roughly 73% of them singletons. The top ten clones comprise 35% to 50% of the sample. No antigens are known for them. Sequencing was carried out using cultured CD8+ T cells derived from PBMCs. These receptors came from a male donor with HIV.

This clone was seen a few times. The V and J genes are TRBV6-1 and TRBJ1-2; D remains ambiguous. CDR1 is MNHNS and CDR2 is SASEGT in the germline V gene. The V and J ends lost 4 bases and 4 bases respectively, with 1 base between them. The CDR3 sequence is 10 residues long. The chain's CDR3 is CASSAYGYTF. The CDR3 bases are TGTGCCAGCAGTGCCTATGGCTACACCTTC.

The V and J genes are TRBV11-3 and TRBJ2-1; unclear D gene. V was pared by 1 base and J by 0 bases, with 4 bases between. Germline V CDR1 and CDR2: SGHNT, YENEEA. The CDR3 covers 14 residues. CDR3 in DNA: TGTGCCAGCAGCTTAGCGGGCTCCTACAATGAGCAGTTCTTC. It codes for CASSLAGSYNEQFF.

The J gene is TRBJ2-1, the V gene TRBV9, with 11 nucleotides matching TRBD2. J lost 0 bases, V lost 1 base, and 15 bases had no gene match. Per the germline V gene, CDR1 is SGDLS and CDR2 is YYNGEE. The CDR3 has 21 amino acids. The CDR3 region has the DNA TGTGCCAGCAGCGTACCTTTAGGGGCTAGCGGGGGGCCGAGCTCCTACAATGAGCAGTTCTTC. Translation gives CASSVPLGASGGPSSYNEQFF.

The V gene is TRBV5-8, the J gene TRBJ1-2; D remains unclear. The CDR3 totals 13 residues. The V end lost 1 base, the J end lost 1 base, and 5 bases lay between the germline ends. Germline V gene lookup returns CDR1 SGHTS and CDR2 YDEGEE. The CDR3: CASSLLNNYGYTF. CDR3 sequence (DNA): TGTGCCAGCAGCTTGCTGAATAACTATGGCTACACCTTC.

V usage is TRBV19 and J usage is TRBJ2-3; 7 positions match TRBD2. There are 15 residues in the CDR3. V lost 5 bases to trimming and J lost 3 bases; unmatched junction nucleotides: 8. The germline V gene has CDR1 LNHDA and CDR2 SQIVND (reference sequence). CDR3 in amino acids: CASSLREAQTDTQYF. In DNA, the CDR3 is TGTGCCAGTAGTCTACGGGAGGCCCAAACAGATACGCAGTATTTT.

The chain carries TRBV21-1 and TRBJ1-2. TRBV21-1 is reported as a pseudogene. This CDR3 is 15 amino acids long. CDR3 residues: CASSKPLRGVGGYTF. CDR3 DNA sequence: TGTGCCAGCAGCAAACCATTAAGGGGAGTGGGGGGCTACACCTTC.

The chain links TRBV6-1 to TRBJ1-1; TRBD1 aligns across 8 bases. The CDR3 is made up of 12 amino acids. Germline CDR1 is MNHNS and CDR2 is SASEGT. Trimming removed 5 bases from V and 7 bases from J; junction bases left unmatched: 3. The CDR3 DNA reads TGTGCCAGCAGTCGACAGGGGAATGAAGCTTTCTTT. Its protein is CASSRQGNEAFF.